The 19 T cell receptor beta chains presented below share a single source sample, sequenced in a study of cytotoxic CD8 clonotypes in ibrutinib-treated CLL. Using immunoSEQ multiplex PCR, the repertoire was profiled, and TCRdb retains in-frame clones only, with some absent. The profile covers about 310,000 clones, with around four fifths appearing a single time and about 6.3% taken by the ten largest. This material consisted of PBMCs, taken before ibrutinib treatment. Receptors were obtained from a human donor with chronic lymphocytic leukemia.

The chain is built from TRBV11-2 and TRBJ2-7; a weak D match, TRBD1 (6 bases). Germline V gene data show CDR1 as SGHAT and CDR2 as FQNNGV. This CDR3 has 16 amino acids. The ends were cut back, 1 base at V and 2 bases at J, with 15 bases in the middle. This chain's CDR3 is CASSLAPTGTPYEQYF. In nucleotides, the CDR3 is TGTGCCAGCAGCTTAGCCCCCACCGGGACACCCTACGAGCAGTACTTC.

This sequence joins TRBV6-5 and TRBJ2-1, with a possible D match to TRBD2 (6 bases). Per the germline V gene, CDR1 is MNHEY and CDR2 is SVGAGI. This CDR3 is 14 amino acids long. V gave up 7 bases and J gave up 9 bases, with 19 bases separating them. The CDR3 region is CASTETHMGGEQFF. Written as DNA, the CDR3 is TGTGCCAGCACCGAGACCCATATGGGGGGTGAGCAGTTCTTC.

The genes are TRBV11-2 and TRBJ2-7, with D tentatively TRBD2 (7 bases). V was clipped by 5 bases and J by 0 bases, with 14 bases between them. This CDR3 contains 15 residues. Germline CDR1 is SGHAT and CDR2 is FQNNGV. CDR3 region: CASSPGRGGSYEQYF. The DNA for the CDR3 is TGTGCCAGCAGCCCAGGTAGGGGGGGCTCCTACGAGCAGTACTTC. The whole variable domain, remainder taken from reference TRBV11-2 and TRBJ2-7, is EAGVAQSPRYKIIEKRQSVAFWCNPISGHATLYWYQQILGQGPKLLIQFQNNGVVDDSQLPKDRFSAERLKGVDSTLKIQPAKLEDSAVYLCASSPGRGGSYEQYFGPGTRLTVT.

This clone turned up a few times. V usage is TRBV28 and J usage is TRBJ2-2; D is perhaps TRBD2 (7 bases). V was clipped by 5 bases and J by 0 bases, with 13 bases between them. Germline CDR1 and CDR2: MDHEN and SYDVKM. The CDR3 totals 16 residues. The CDR3 loop is CASSPRGAPNTGELFF. CDR3 in DNA: TGTGCCAGCAGTCCACGGGGGGCACCGAACACCGGGGAGCTGTTTTTT.

V is TRBV6-5 and J is TRBJ2-7; TRBD1 is a possible D gene (5 bases). Trimming stripped 6 bases from V and 2 bases from J, with 11 bases between. This CDR3 has 13 amino acids. Germline-derived CDR1 and CDR2 are MNHEY and SVGAGI. CDR3 DNA sequence: TGTGCCAGCAGGAGAACAGGTCCCTACGAGCAGTACTTC. Translating gives CASRRTGPYEQYF.

The chain combines TRBV5-1 with TRBJ2-5; D is possibly TRBD1 (6 bases). Trimming took off 4 bases at V and 5 bases at J, with 12 bases between the two ends. The CDR3 is 13 amino acids. The V gene's germline CDR1 is SGHRS and CDR2 YFSETQ. The CDR3 nucleotides read TGCGCCAGCAGCCCTCAGACAGGCGAGACCCAGTACTTC. It translates to CASSPQTGETQYF.

The chain has TRBV7-6 and TRBJ1-2; D ambiguous. Germline values: CDR1 SGHVS, CDR2 FNYEAQ. V was pared by 1 base and J by 8 bases, with 8 bases between. The CDR3 loop spans 12 amino acids. The DNA for the CDR3 is TGTGCCAGCAGCTTAGTAAGCGGAGGCTACACCTTC. The encoded protein is CASSLVSGGYTF.

This clone was found a few times. V usage is TRBV6-1 and J usage is TRBJ1-3; no definite D call. Germline V gene lookup returns CDR1 MNHNS and CDR2 SASEGT. V lost 3 bases and J 0 bases, leaving 12 bases between the germline ends. This CDR3 is 16 amino acids long. The DNA of the CDR3 is TGTGCCAGCAGTGACCTGGGCCGAAACTCTGGAAACACCATATATTTT. Residues: CASSDLGRNSGNTIYF.

This chain links TRBV4-1 with TRBJ2-1, with D possibly TRBD1 on 5 matching bases. CDR3 size: 13 residues. V lost 4 bases and J lost 8, with 12 bases in between. Germline V gene data show CDR1 as MGHRA and CDR2 as YSYEKL. The CDR3 here is CASSPQGSHEQFF. CDR3 DNA sequence: TGCGCCAGCAGCCCTCAGGGCTCCCATGAGCAGTTCTTC.

This rearrangement joins TRBV9 to TRBJ2-1; 12 nucleotides match TRBD2. Unmatched junction bases numbered 8, after V lost 3 bases and J lost 4 bases. The CDR3 loop spans 17 amino acids. Germline values: CDR1 SGDLS, CDR2 YYNGEE. The CDR3 DNA is TGTGCCAGCAGCGGACGTACGACTAGCGGGAGATACAATGAGCAGTTCTTC. Encoded protein: CASSGRTTSGRYNEQFF.

The V and J genes are TRBV19 and TRBJ1-2; a weak D match, TRBD1 (5 bases). With 3 bases removed from V and 5 bases from J, the gap between germline ends came to 13 bases. CDR3 length: 14 residues. Germline-derived CDR1 and CDR2 are LNHDA and SQIVND (reference sequence). The CDR3 nucleotides are TGTGCCAGTAGTATTGGACAAGGGCCATATGGCTACACCTTC. This gives the protein CASSIGQGPYGYTF.

This clone showed up just a few times. J is TRBJ2-3 and V is TRBV2, with D maybe TRBD1 (5 bases). Germline CDR1 is SNHLY and CDR2 is FYNNEI. The ends were cut back, 5 bases at V and 0 bases at J, with 15 bases in the middle. The CDR3 consists of 16 residues. The CDR3: CASSRRQRLSTDTQYF. The CDR3 DNA reads TGTGCCAGCAGTCGCAGACAGCGCCTTAGCACAGATACGCAGTATTTT. Full variable domain (remainder filled in from reference TRBV2 and TRBJ2-3): EPEVTQTPSHQVTQMGQEVILRCVPISNHLYFYWYRQILGQKVEFLVSFYNNEISEKSEIFDDQFSVERPDGSNFTLKIRSTKLEDSAMYFCASSRRQRLSTDTQYFGPGTRLTVL.

To note about this clone: At one end the junction does not follow the germline gene, possibly because of a read error. This chain uses TRBV25-1 with TRBJ2-1, with D perhaps matching TRBD2 (5 bases). Germline CDR1 and CDR2: MGHDK and SYGVNS. The CDR3 is 15 residues long. The DNA of the CDR3 is TGTGCCAGCAGTGAATTTGGCGGGTCCTCCAATGAGCAGTTCTTC. Translation gives CASSEFGGSSNEQFF.

The V call is TRBV4-2, the J call TRBJ1-4; D unresolved. The CDR3 totals 16 residues. The V gene lost 0 bases and the J gene lost 3 bases, with 11 bases spanning the gap. Germline V gene data show CDR1 as LGHNA and CDR2 as YNFKEQ. Here the CDR3 reads CASSQDGRWANEKLFF. The CDR3 DNA reads as TGTGCCAGCAGCCAAGACGGGAGATGGGCTAATGAAAAACTGTTTTTT.

The V call is TRBV5-1, the J call TRBJ2-5, with 10 bases fitting TRBD1. The germline V gene encodes CDR1 SGHRS and CDR2 YFSETQ. CDR3 size: 15 residues. After removal of 4 bases from V and 6 bases from J, the junction contained 9 bases not matched to a gene. The CDR3 loop is CASSRNRTGGKTQYF. The CDR3 DNA reads as TGCGCCAGCAGCCGCAATAGGACAGGGGGAAAGACCCAGTACTTC. Full variable domain (rest looked up from reference TRBV5-1 and TRBJ2-5): KAGVTQTPRYLIKTRGQQVTLSCSPISGHRSVSWYQQTPGQGLQFLFEYFSETQRNKGNFPGRFSGRQFSNSRSEMNVSTLELGDSALYLCASSRNRTGGKTQYFGPGTRLLVL.

In this sample, this clone turned up a few times. V usage is TRBV5-1 and J usage is TRBJ1-4, with TRBD1 identical over 10 bases. This CDR3 contains 15 residues. Germline assignment: CDR1 SGHRS and CDR2 YFSETQ. With 4 bases clipped from V and 2 bases from J, the junction kept 2 bases outside the gene matches. The CDR3 nucleotides are TGCGCCAGCAGCGGGGGACAGGGGACTAATGAAAAACTGTTTTTT. Protein: CASSGGQGTNEKLFF.

This clone was observed a handful of times. The chain combines TRBV28 with TRBJ2-1; D is undetermined. From germline, CDR1 is MDHEN and CDR2 SYDVKM. CDR3 length: 13 amino acids. Trimming shortened V by 9 bases and J by 0 bases, and 9 bases separated the two germline ends. CDR3: CASSISSYNEQFF. CDR3 nucleotides: TGTGCCAGTTCGATTAGCTCCTACAATGAGCAGTTCTTC.

This sequence joins TRBV7-6 and TRBJ2-1; TRBD2 agrees at 8 bases. This CDR3 contains 15 residues. Per germline, CDR1 SGHVS and CDR2 FNYEAQ. With V trimmed by 4 bases and J by 0 bases, 2 bases remained unmatched. The CDR3, as DNA: TGTGCCAGCAGCTATAGCGGGATCTCCTACAATGAGCAGTTCTTC. It yields the protein CASSYSGISYNEQFF.

J is TRBJ1-4 and V is TRBV11-1, with D unresolved. The V end lost 2 bases, the J end lost 5 bases, and 6 bases lay between the germline ends. The germline gives CDR1 SGHAT, CDR2 FQDESV (reference sequence). The CDR3 is 13 residues long. CDR3 amino acids: CASSLTRNEKLFF. CDR3 DNA: TGTGCCAGCAGCTTAACCCGAAATGAAAAACTGTTTTTT.